Described below is a single TCR beta chain sequence and its context. The assay was immunoSEQ multiplex PCR, and TCRdb's table has in-frame clones only and misses some. Of 2 million to 3 million clones detected, 80% to 95% appear once; the ten largest clones hold approximately 0.35%. The data belong to a study of shared clonotypes between healthy human individuals. Germline V gives CDR1 KGHSH, CDR2 LQKENI. The length of the CDR3 is 14 residues. The sequencing sample was made of naive CD4+ T cells from PBMCs. Subset of the sample: CD45RA+ positively selected. The V gene is TRBV18, the J gene TRBJ2-3; 8 nucleotides align to TRBD2. The receptor's source is a young man in good health. Some clones in this sample may be carry-over from other donors' samples. CDR3 region: CATRLARTADTQYF. The CDR3 DNA follows: TGTGCAACCCGACTAGCGCGGACCGCAGATACGCAGTATTTT.